Listed below are T cell receptor beta chains from one sample, sequenced in a study of T cells in Graves' hyperthyroidism and ophthalmopathy. Each CDR3 protein gets one entry after TCRdb re-called the multiplex PCR reads with MiXCR. The profile shows roughly 380,000 distinct CDR3 sequences, about 14% of them singletons. The sequencing sample was made of blood. Receptors originate from a man aged 30-40 years with Graves' hyperthyroidism that later progressed to Graves' ophthalmopathy. Both conserved end residues are part of each CDR3. D genes are given only for firm matches. The size of a clone is reported for some rows only, either as once, few or many, or as a class for expanded clones.

TRBJ2-5 | 12 | NA | many | TRBV3-1 | TGTGCCAGCAGCCAACGGGTAGAGACCCAGTACTTC | CASSQRVETQYF
TRBJ1-5 | 14 | NA | many | TRBV12-3/TRBV12-4 | TGTGCCAGCAGGCTGTGGGGTGAGGGTCAGCCCCAGCATTTT | CASRLWGEGQPQHF
TRBJ2-6 | 15 | NA | NA | TRBV28 | TGTGCCAGCAGGGCCGTAGGCTCTGGGGCCAACGTCCTGACTTTC | CASRAVGSGANVLTF
TRBJ1-3 | 15 | NA | NA | TRBV5-6 | TGTGCCAGCAGCCACCGGACAGCCCTTGGAAACACCATATATTTT | CASSHRTALGNTIYF
TRBJ1-1 | 12 | NA | many | TRBV27 | TGTGCCAGCAGTTTATACGGGCATGAAGCTTTCTTT | CASSLYGHEAFF
TRBJ1-3 | 16 | NA | few | TRBV11-2 | TGTGCCAGCAGACGTTCTGGCAGGAGCTCTGGAAACACCATATATTTT | CASRRSGRSSGNTIYF
TRBJ2-5 | 16 | TRBD2 | few | TRBV18 | TGTGCCAGCTCTCCTACTAGCGGGGCGCCGGGAGAGACCCAGTACTTC | CASSPTSGAPGETQYF
TRBJ1-5 | 14 | NA | NA | TRBV11-2 | TGTGCCAGCAGTGACGAGGGAAGCAATCAGCCCCAGCATTTT | CASSDEGSNQPQHF
TRBJ2-2 | 15 | NA | many | TRBV27 | TGTGCCAGCAGTCCCGGCAGGGTAGGAACCGGGGAGCTGTTTTTT | CASSPGRVGTGELFF
TRBJ2-5 | 15 | TRBD1 | many | TRBV29-1 | TGCAGCGTTATACTCCCCGGACAGGGGCCCGAGACCCAGTACTTC | CSVILPGQGPETQYF
TRBJ2-7 | 13 | NA | few | TRBV30 | TGTGCCTGGAGTGTCGGGGGAAACTACGAGCAGTACTTC | CAWSVGGNYEQYF
TRBJ1-1 | 12 | NA | few | TRBV14 | TGTGCCAGCAGCCAGACCGGGACTGAAGCTTTCTTT | CASSQTGTEAFF
TRBJ2-5 | 13 | NA | few | TRBV7-2 | TGTGCCAGCAGCCCCACTGGCGAAGAGACCCAGTACTTC | CASSPTGEETQYF
TRBJ2-1 | 15 | TRBD2 | many | TRBV11-3 | TGTGCCAGCAGCTTAGGGGACTACTCCTACAATGAGCAGTTCTTC | CASSLGDYSYNEQFF
TRBJ2-7 | 13 | NA | NA | TRBV5-6 | TGTGCCAGCAGCTTGGGACATCCCTCCGAGCAGTACTTC | CASSLGHPSEQYF
TRBJ1-3 | 14 | NA | many | TRBV6-1 | TGTGCCAGCAAAGCTCCAGTCTCTGGAAACACCATATATTTT | CASKAPVSGNTIYF
TRBJ2-7 | 13 | TRBD1 | few | TRBV28 | TGTGCCAGCGGGTCCCACAGGGGCTACGAGCAGTACTTC | CASGSHRGYEQYF
TRBJ1-1 | 14 | NA | many | TRBV15 | TGTGCCACCAGCAGAGTGGTGGCGAACACTGAAGCTTTCTTT | CATSRVVANTEAFF
TRBJ2-7 | 14 | NA | many | TRBV20-1 | TGCAGTGCTAGAGATACAGGGAGCTCCTACGAGCAGTACTTC | CSARDTGSSYEQYF
TRBJ2-1 | 14 | TRBD1 | many | TRBV11-2 | TGTGCCAGCAGCCGGGTGGCAGGGGGCCGAGAGCAGTTCTTC | CASSRVAGGREQFF
TRBJ2-3 | 14 | NA | NA | TRBV27 | TGTGCCAGCAGTTACGGACGGGGCACAGATACGCAGTATTTT | CASSYGRGTDTQYF
TRBJ2-7 | 16 | NA | NA | TRBV5-5 | TGTGCCAGCAGCGGCTCTGGAGGGGGGGCTTCCTACGAGCAGTACTTC | CASSGSGGGASYEQYF
TRBJ2-4 | 18 | NA | few | TRBV2 | TGTGCCGGCAGTGAAGCGCTCTTAGGACCGGGCAAAAAAAACATTCAGTACTTC | CAGSEALLGPGKKNIQYF
TRBJ2-7 | 16 | TRBD2 | few | TRBV5-1 | TGCGCCAGCAGCTCATATACTAGCGGGGGGGCCTACGAGCAGTACTTC | CASSSYTSGGAYEQYF
TRBJ1-1 | 12 | NA | few | TRBV10-3 | TGTGCCACTCGTCCAGGGAACACTGAAGCTTTCTTT | CATRPGNTEAFF
TRBJ1-2 | 15 | NA | many | TRBV6-2/TRBV6-3 | TGTGCCAGCAGTTACACCAGGGGAGGATACTATGGCTACACCTTC | CASSYTRGGYYGYTF
TRBJ2-1 | 17 | NA | NA | TRBV5-1 | TGCGCCAGCAGCCCAGGCTTTTCAGCGGGTTTGTTAAATGAGCAGTTCTTC | CASSPGFSAGLLNEQFF
TRBJ1-2 | 14 | NA | few | TRBV4-1 | TGCGCCAGCAGCCAAAACAGGGCCAACTATGGCTACACCTTC | CASSQNRANYGYTF
TRBJ2-7 | 11 | NA | few | TRBV9 | TGTGCCAGCAGCGCAAACGGCGAACAGTACTTC | CASSANGEQYF
TRBJ2-5 | 14 | TRBD1 | many | TRBV7-9 | TGTGCCAGTACAGACCGGGACAGGGCAGAGACCCAGTACTTC | CASTDRDRAETQYF
TRBJ1-1 | 13 | TRBD1 | once | TRBV11-3 | TGTGCCAGTCCACAGGGGGCGTGTTCTGAAGCTTTCTTT | CASPQGACSEAFF
TRBJ2-5 | 13 | NA | many | TRBV11-2 | TGTGCCAGCAGCTTAAGGGGCGTCGAGACCCAGTACTTC | CASSLRGVETQYF
TRBJ2-5 | 15 | NA | many | TRBV6-1 | TGTGCCAGCAGTGCCCAGTGGGGGGGCCGGGAGACCCAGTACTTC | CASSAQWGGRETQYF
TRBJ2-7 | 14 | TRBD1 | many | TRBV6-9 | TGTGCCAGCAGCAGACAGGGTTTCGAAGACGAGCAGTACTTC | CASSRQGFEDEQYF